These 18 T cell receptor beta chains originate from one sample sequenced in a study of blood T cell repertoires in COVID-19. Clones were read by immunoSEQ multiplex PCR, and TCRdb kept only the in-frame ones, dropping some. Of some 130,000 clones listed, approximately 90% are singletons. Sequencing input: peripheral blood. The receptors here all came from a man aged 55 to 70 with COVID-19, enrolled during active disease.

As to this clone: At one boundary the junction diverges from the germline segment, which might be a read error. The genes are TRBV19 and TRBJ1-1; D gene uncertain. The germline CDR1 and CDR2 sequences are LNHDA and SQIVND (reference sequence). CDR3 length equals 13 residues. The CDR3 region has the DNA TGTGCCAGTAGTATAGCAGAGAACACTAAAGCTTTCTTT. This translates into CASSIAENTKAFF. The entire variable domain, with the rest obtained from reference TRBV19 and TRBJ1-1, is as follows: DGGITQSPKYLFRKEGQNVTLSCEQNLNHDAMYWYRQDPGQGLRLIYYSQIVNDFQKGDIAEGYSVSREKKESFPLTVTSAQKNPTAFYLCASSIAENTKAFFGQGTRLTVV.

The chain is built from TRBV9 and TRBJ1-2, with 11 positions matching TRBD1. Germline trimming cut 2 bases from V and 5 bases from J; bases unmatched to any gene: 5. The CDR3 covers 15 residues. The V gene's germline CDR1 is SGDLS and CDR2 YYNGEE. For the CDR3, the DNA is TGTGCCAGCAGCGTGGAGGACAGGGGGCTTTATGGCTACACCTTC. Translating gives CASSVEDRGLYGYTF. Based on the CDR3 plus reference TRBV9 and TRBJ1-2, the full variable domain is DSGVTQTPKHLITATGQRVTLRCSPRSGDLSVYWYQQSLDQGLQFLIQYYNGEERAKGNILERFSAQQFPDLHSELNLSSLELGDSALYFCASSVEDRGLYGYTFGSGTRLTVV.

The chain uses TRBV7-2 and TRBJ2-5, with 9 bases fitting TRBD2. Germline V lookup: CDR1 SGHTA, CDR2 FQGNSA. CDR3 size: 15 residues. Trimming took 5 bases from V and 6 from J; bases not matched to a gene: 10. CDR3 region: CASSLIAGDVKTQYF. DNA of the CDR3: TGTGCCAGCAGCCTAATAGCGGGGGATGTAAAGACCCAGTACTTC.

The CDR3 DNA reads as TGTGCCAGCAGTGCCTACAAACAGGGGGCGCATTATGGCTACACCTTC. Residues: CASSAYKQGAHYGYTF. This chain joins TRBV27 and TRBJ1-2; TRBD1 agrees at 9 bases. Trimming removed 5 bases from V and 5 bases from J; junction bases left unmatched: 12. This CDR3 comprises 16 residues. The germline CDR1 and CDR2 sequences are MNHEY and SMNVEV (reference sequence).

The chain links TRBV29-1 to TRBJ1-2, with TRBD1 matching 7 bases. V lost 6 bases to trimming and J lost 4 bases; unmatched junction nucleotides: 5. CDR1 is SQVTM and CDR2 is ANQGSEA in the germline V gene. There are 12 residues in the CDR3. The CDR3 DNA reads TGCAGCGTGTCGGGGACAGTCTATGGCTACACCTTC. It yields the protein CSVSGTVYGYTF. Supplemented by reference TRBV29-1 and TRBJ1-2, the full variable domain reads SAVISQKPSRDICQRGTSLTIQCQVDSQVTMMFWYRQQPGQSLTLIATANQGSEATYESGFVIDKFPISRPNLTFSTLTVSNMSPEDSSIYLCSVSGTVYGYTFGSGTRLTVV.

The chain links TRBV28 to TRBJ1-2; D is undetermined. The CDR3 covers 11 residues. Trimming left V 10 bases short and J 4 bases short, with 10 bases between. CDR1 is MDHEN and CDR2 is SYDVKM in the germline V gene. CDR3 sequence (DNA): TGTGCCACCTCGGGAAGCTATGGCTACACCTTC. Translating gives CATSGSYGYTF.

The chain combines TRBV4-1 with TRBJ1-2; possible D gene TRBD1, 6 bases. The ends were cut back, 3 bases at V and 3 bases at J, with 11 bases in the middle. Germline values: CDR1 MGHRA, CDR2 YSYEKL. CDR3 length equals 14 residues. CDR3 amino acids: CASSQNTGYYGYTF. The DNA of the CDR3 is TGCGCCAGCAGCCAGAACACAGGGTACTATGGCTACACCTTC.

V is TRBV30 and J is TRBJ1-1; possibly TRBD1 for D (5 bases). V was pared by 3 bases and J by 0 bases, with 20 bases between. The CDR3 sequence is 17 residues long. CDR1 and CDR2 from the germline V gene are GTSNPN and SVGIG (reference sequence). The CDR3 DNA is TGTGCCTGGAGCGACAGCCGCCGGGCCCAGATGAACACTGAAGCTTTCTTT. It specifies CAWSDSRRAQMNTEAFF.

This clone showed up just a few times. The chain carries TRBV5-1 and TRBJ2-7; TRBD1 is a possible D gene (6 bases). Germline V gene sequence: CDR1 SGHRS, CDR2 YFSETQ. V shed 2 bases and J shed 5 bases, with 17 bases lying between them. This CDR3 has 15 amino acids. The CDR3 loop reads CASSFGTTGLNEQYF. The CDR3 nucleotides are TGCGCCAGCAGCTTTGGGACAACTGGGCTTAACGAGCAGTACTTC.

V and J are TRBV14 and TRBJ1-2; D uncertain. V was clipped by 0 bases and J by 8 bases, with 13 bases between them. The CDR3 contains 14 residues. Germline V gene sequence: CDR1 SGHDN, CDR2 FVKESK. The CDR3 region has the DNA TGTGCCAGCAGCCAAGAGAGGGTGGGCAGCGGCTACACCTTC. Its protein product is CASSQERVGSGYTF.

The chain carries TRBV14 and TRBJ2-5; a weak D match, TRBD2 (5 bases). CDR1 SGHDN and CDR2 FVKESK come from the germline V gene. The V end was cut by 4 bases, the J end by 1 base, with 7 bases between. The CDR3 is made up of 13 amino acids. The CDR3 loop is CASSRGAQETQYF. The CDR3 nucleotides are TGTGCCAGCAGCCGGGGAGCCCAAGAGACCCAGTACTTC. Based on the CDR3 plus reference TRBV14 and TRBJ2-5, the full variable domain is EAGVTQFPSHSVIEKGQTVTLRCDPISGHDNLYWYRRVMGKEIKFLLHFVKESKQDESGMPNNRFLAERTGGTYSTLKVQPAELEDSGVYFCASSRGAQETQYFGPGTRLLVL.

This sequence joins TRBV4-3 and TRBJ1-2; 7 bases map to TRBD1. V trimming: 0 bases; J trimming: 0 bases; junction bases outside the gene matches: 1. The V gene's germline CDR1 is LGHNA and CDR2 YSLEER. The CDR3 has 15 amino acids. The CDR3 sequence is CASSQETGPNYGYTF. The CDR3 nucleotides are TGCGCCAGCAGCCAAGAGACAGGGCCTAACTATGGCTACACCTTC.

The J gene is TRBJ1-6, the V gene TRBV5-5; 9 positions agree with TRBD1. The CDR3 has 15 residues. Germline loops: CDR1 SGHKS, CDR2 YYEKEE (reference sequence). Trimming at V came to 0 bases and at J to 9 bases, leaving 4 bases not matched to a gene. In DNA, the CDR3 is TGTGCCAGCAGCTTGGCCGGGACAGGGATTTCACCCCTCCACTTT. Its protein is CASSLAGTGISPLHF.

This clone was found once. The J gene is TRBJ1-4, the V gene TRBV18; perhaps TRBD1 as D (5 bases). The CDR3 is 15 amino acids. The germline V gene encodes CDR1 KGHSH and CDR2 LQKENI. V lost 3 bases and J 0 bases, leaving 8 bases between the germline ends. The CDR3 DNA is TGTGCCAGCTCACCTAGGGGTGCAACTAATGAAAAACTGTTTTTT. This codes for CASSPRGATNEKLFF.

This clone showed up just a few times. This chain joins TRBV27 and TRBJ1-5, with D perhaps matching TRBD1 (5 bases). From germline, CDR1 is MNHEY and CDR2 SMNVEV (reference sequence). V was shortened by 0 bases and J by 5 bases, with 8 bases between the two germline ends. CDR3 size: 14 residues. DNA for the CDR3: TGTGCCAGCAGTTTATCCTGGGGGGATCAGCCCCAGCATTTT. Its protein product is CASSLSWGDQPQHF.

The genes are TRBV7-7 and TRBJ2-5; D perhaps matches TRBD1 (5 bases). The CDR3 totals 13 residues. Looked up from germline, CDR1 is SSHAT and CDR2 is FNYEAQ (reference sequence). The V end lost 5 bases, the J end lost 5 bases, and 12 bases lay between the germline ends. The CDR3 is CASSRTGGETQYF. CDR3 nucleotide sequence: TGTGCCAGCAGCCGTACAGGTGGGGAGACCCAGTACTTC. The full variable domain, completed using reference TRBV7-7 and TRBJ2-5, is GAGVSQSPRYKVTKRGQDVTLRCDPISSHATLYWYQQALGQGPEFLTYFNYEAQPDKSGLPSDRFSAERPEGSISTLTIQRTEQRDSAMYRCASSRTGGETQYFGPGTRLLVL.

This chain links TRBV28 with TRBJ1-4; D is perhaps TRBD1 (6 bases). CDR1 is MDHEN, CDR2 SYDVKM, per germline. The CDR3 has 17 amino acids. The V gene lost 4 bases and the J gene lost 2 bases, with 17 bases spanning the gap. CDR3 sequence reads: CASSSAGAGFTNEKLFF. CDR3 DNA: TGTGCCAGCAGTTCCGCGGGGGCTGGGTTCACTAATGAAAAACTGTTTTTT.

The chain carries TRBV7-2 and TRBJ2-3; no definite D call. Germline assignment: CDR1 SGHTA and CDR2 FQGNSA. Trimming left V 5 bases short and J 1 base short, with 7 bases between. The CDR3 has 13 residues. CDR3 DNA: TGTGCCAGCAGCCAGTCCGGCACAGATACGCAGTATTTT. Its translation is CASSQSGTDTQYF.